Following are 16 T cell receptor beta chains from one sample sequenced in a study of CD8+ T cells in alopecia areata. This sample's treatment: oral pan-JAK inhibitor, 5-10 mg twice daily. RNA, once extracted, was reverse transcribed into cDNA for use as the sequencing template. The protocol was immunoSEQ multiplex PCR, while the TCRdb copy is restricted to in-frame clones and leaves out a portion. The sample contains more than 100,000 clones, more than 75% of which appear only once. The sample in question was CD8+ T cells sorted from blood, obtained at roughly week 30, from a patient treated with tofacitinib. The source of these receptors is a human donor with alopecia areata.

The rearrangement joins TRBV19 to TRBJ1-2; perhaps TRBD1 as D (5 bases). The ends were cut back, 7 bases at V and 4 bases at J, with 19 bases in the middle. The CDR3 sequence is 15 residues long. Germline V lookup: CDR1 LNHDA, CDR2 SQIVND (reference sequence). The chain's CDR3 is CASTPSAGGGYGYTF. The CDR3 DNA reads as TGTGCCAGTACCCCGTCGGCCGGGGGTGGCTATGGCTACACCTTC.

The chain employs TRBV23-1 and TRBJ2-7, with D possibly being TRBD2 (6 bases). TRBV23-1 is given ORF status, its function remaining uncertain. Trimming removed 0 bases from V and 6 bases from J, with 6 bases in between. The CDR3 is 12 amino acids. CDR3 in DNA: TGCGCCAGCAGTCAATCGGGGGGCGAGCAGTACTTC. Its protein product is CASSQSGGEQYF.

The CDR3 DNA sequence: TGCGCCAGCAGCTCAATTCGACAGAGCACCGGGGAGCTGTTTTTT. Translation: CASSSIRQSTGELFF. This chain links TRBV5-1 with TRBJ2-2, with D perhaps TRBD1 (5 bases). In germline, CDR1 is SGHRS, CDR2 YFSETQ. The CDR3 covers 15 residues. V dropped 3 bases and J dropped 4 bases, with 13 bases sitting between them.

The genes are TRBV10-3 and TRBJ2-7; 8 bases agree with TRBD1. Germline trimming cut 3 bases from V and 5 bases from J; bases unmatched to any gene: 6. In germline, CDR1 is ENHRY, CDR2 SYGVKD. CDR3 length: 14 residues. CDR3 sequence reads: CAISDPDRGNEQYF. CDR3 nucleotide sequence: TGTGCCATCAGTGACCCAGACAGGGGCAACGAGCAGTACTTC.

The V gene is TRBV7-9, the J gene TRBJ1-4; D not resolved. Looked up from germline, CDR1 is SEHNR and CDR2 is FQNEAQ (reference sequence). The CDR3 extends over 13 amino acids. The ends were cut back, 7 bases at V and 8 bases at J, with 14 bases in the middle. CDR3 in DNA: TGTGCCAGCATCCAAGTAGGGTACGAAAAACTGTTTTTT. Translated: CASIQVGYEKLFF.

The rearrangement links TRBV5-1 to TRBJ2-7, with D perhaps matching TRBD2 (6 bases). Per germline, CDR1 SGHRS and CDR2 YFSETQ. Trimming left V 4 bases short and J 3 bases short, with 17 bases between. The CDR3 is made up of 15 amino acids. The CDR3 protein is CASSPRRAGIYEQYF. As DNA, the CDR3 is TGCGCCAGCAGCCCTCGGAGGGCAGGGATCTACGAGCAGTACTTC.

This sequence joins TRBV6-5 and TRBJ2-1, with D possibly being TRBD2 (5 bases). The CDR3 contains 13 residues. CDR1 and CDR2 from the germline V gene are MNHEY and SVGAGI. Trimming left V 2 bases short and J 7 bases short, with 9 bases between. The CDR3, as DNA: TGTGCCAGCAGTTACACGGGGAGAAATGAGCAGTTCTTC. Protein product: CASSYTGRNEQFF.

The chain employs TRBV10-1 and TRBJ2-3; 7 bases map to TRBD1. The CDR3 is 15 residues long. Germline V gene data show CDR1 as WNHNN and CDR2 as SYGVQD (reference sequence). Trimming removed 2 bases from V and 1 base from J; junction bases left unmatched: 3. In nucleotides, the CDR3 is TGCGCCAGCAGTGAGGGGGACAGTCGCACAGATACGCAGTATTTT. Protein product: CASSEGDSRTDTQYF.

The V and J genes are TRBV9 and TRBJ2-1; 7 nucleotides align to TRBD2. J gave up 7 bases and V 3 bases, and 7 bases lay outside the gene matches. CDR1 and CDR2 (germline): SGDLS, YYNGEE. The CDR3 runs 14 residues. As DNA, the CDR3 is TGTGCCAGCAGCGGGTCGACTAGCTTGAATGAGCAGTTCTTC. Residues: CASSGSTSLNEQFF.

V is TRBV7-8 and J is TRBJ1-2, with D hard to call. The CDR3 runs 11 residues. Deletions cut 8 bases from V and 8 bases from J, with 12 bases between. Germline CDR1 is SGHVS and CDR2 is FQNEAQ. The CDR3 nucleotides read TGTGCCAGCCTGACCGGGATCGGCTACACCTTC. Residues: CASLTGIGYTF.

The chain recombines TRBV7-9 with TRBJ1-1, with D possibly TRBD1 on 5 matching bases. The CDR3 consists of 13 residues. CDR1 is SEHNR, CDR2 FQNEAQ, per germline (reference sequence). V lost 4 bases, J lost 1 base, and 7 bases lay in between. This chain's CDR3 is CASSSDTNTEAFF. The CDR3 DNA is TGTGCCAGCAGCTCGGACACGAACACTGAAGCTTTCTTT.

The gene calls are TRBV6-6 and TRBJ1-5, with no clear D. CDR1 is MNHNY and CDR2 is SVGAGI in the germline V gene (reference sequence). V dropped 5 bases and J dropped 1 base, with 12 bases sitting between them. The CDR3 covers 15 residues. CDR3: CASSDTGYSNQPQHF. CDR3 in DNA: TGTGCCAGCAGTGACACCGGCTACAGCAATCAGCCCCAGCATTTT.

This clone was seen only a few times. The rearrangement uses TRBV5-1 and TRBJ2-3, with TRBD2 matching 10 bases. The V gene's germline CDR1 is SGHRS and CDR2 YFSETQ. With 2 bases clipped from V and 1 base from J, the junction kept 1 base outside the gene matches. The CDR3 length is 15 residues. This CDR3 is CASSLLAGRTDTQYF. The DNA of the CDR3 is TGCGCCAGCAGCTTACTAGCGGGACGCACAGATACGCAGTATTTT. The whole variable domain, filled in from reference TRBV5-1 and TRBJ2-3, reads KAGVTQTPRYLIKTRGQQVTLSCSPISGHRSVSWYQQTPGQGLQFLFEYFSETQRNKGNFPGRFSGRQFSNSRSEMNVSTLELGDSALYLCASSLLAGRTDTQYFGPGTRLTVL.

With regard to this clone: A read error may produce the germline difference seen at one junction end. The CDR3 nucleotides read TGTGCCAGCATTGAACAGGGGGACACTGAAGCTTTCTTT. Translation: CASIEQGDTEAFF. The rearrangement links TRBV6-1 to TRBJ1-1, with 8 bases lining up with TRBD1. Looked up from germline, CDR1 is MNHNS and CDR2 is SASEGT. CDR3 size: 13 residues.

This sequence joins TRBV6-1 and TRBJ2-7; 8 nucleotides line up with TRBD2. Germline CDR1 MNHNS, CDR2 SASEGT. The CDR3 length is 14 residues. V was clipped by 2 bases and J by 0 bases; unmatched bases: 0. The CDR3 nucleotides read TGTGCCAGCAGTGAAACTAGCGGCTCCTACGAGCAGTACTTC. This sequence encodes CASSETSGSYEQYF.

This clone turned up a few times. This chain links TRBV27 with TRBJ2-7; unclear D gene. This CDR3 is built from 12 residues. Germline CDR1 reads MNHEY; CDR2 reads SMNVEV (reference sequence). Trimming cost V 6 bases and J 7 bases, with 13 bases left between them. The CDR3 spells CASRGEYVEQYF. CDR3 DNA sequence: TGTGCCAGCAGGGGTGAATACGTGGAGCAGTACTTC.